The 14 T cell receptor beta chains presented below share a single source sample, sequenced in a study of T cell repertoires in cytomegalovirus infection. TCRdb fed the reads into MiXCR, producing one record per CDR3 protein. The sample records fewer than 250,000 distinct CDR3 sequences, more than 9% being singletons. Sequences were obtained from PBMCs. Receptors originate from a human donor in good health (CMV status not recorded). Some clones in this sample may be carry-over from other donors' samples.

With regard to this clonotype: The limits of the CDR3 on the DNA are not certain, so only TCRdb's listed CDR3 is given. The chain links TRBV6-2 or TRBV6-3 to TRBJ2-1; the table's D call, TRBD1, has no DNA check behind it. The CDR3 length equals 13 residues, ends included. Germline values: CDR1 MNHEY, CDR2 SVGEGT. The CDR3 loop is CASSSAPGNEQFF.

Points on this clonotype: A much bigger clone sits one base away, suggesting this may be a read error. This chain links TRBV10-3 with TRBJ2-5; no reliable D call. CDR1 is ENHRY and CDR2 is SYGVKD in the germline V gene. This CDR3 has 13 residues. In DNA, the CDR3 is TGTGCCATCAGTGATCGGCCGGAAGAGGCCCAGTACTTC. Its protein product is CAISDRPEEAQYF.

This clonotype has ten or more counts. This chain links TRBV6-2 or TRBV6-3 with TRBJ2-7; TRBD2 matches at 14 bases. Trimming cost V 7 bases and J 6 bases; bases outside gene matches: 8. The length of the CDR3 is 15 residues. The germline gives CDR1 MNHEY, CDR2 SVGEGT. CDR3 protein: CASNQPGTSGGEQYF. CDR3 DNA: TGTGCCAGCAACCAACCCGGGACTAGCGGGGGCGAGCAGTACTTC.

The rearrangement uses TRBV12-3 or TRBV12-4 and TRBJ2-7; D is undetermined. CDR3 length: 14 amino acids. Trimming stripped 3 bases from V and 2 bases from J, with 11 bases between. The CDR3 bases are TGTGCCAGCAGTTTGGGTCAGGCTGCCTACGAGCAGTACTTC. Translated, it gives CASSLGQAAYEQYF.

Comments on this clonotype: A read error may be the cause here, since a much bigger clone is one base away. The gene calls are TRBV27 and TRBJ1-6, with 8 bases identical to TRBD1. Germline assignment: CDR1 MNHEY and CDR2 SMNVEV (reference sequence). The CDR3 has 15 residues. The CDR3 reads CDSSPLGQENSPLHF. The CDR3 DNA is TGTGACAGCAGTCCTCTGGGACAGGAGAATTCACCCCTCCACTTT.

The sample holds many counts of this clonotype. V is TRBV7-2 and J is TRBJ2-3, with D unresolved. Germline V gene data show CDR1 as SGHTA and CDR2 as FQGNSA. The CDR3 runs 12 residues. The V end lost 1 base, the J end lost 4 bases, and 3 bases lay between the germline ends. In DNA form, the CDR3 reads TGTGCCAGCAGCTTAGGGGCAGATACGCAGTATTTT. Its translation: CASSLGADTQYF.

Comment on this clonotype: This may be a read error, as it is one base from a much larger clone. The chain joins TRBV28 to TRBJ1-6, with D unclear. This CDR3 has 12 amino acids. The germline V gene encodes CDR1 MDHEN and CDR2 SYDVKM. The V end was cut by 3 bases, the J end by 7 bases, with 4 bases between. The CDR3 here is CASSFANSPLHF. The CDR3 region has the DNA TGTGCCAGCAGTTTCGCGAATTCACCCCTCCACTTT. The whole variable domain, filled in from reference TRBV28 and TRBJ1-6, reads DVKVTQSSRYLVKRTGEKVFLECVQDMDHENMFWYRQDPGLGLRLIYFSYDVKMKEKGDIPEGYSVSREKKERFSLILESASTNQTSMYLCASSFANSPLHFGNGTRLTVT.

This clonotype was detected ten times or more. V is TRBV19 and J is TRBJ1-1, with D maybe TRBD1 (5 bases). The CDR3 spans 15 residues. Germline assignment: CDR1 LNHDA and CDR2 SQIVND (reference sequence). Trimming took off 5 bases at V and 4 bases at J, with 17 bases between the two ends. CDR3 protein: CASSSPEGLITEAFF. The CDR3, as DNA: TGTGCCAGTAGTTCTCCCGAGGGGCTGATCACTGAAGCTTTCTTT.

This clonotype was recorded many times. This chain uses TRBV7-2 with TRBJ2-5; D is undetermined. The CDR3 has 13 residues. V was trimmed by 5 bases and J by 2 bases, leaving 9 bases between them. Germline assignment: CDR1 SGHTA and CDR2 FQGNSA. The CDR3 nucleotides read TGTGCCAGCAGCCTCCTTGGGCAAGAGACCCAGTACTTC. Encoded protein: CASSLLGQETQYF.

This clonotype was seen ten or more times. This chain uses TRBV28 with TRBJ2-7; D is uncertain. The CDR3 length is 12 residues. Trimming pared 6 bases from V and 4 bases from J, leaving 10 bases between. Germline values: CDR1 MDHEN, CDR2 SYDVKM. The CDR3, as DNA: TGTGCCAGCAGCCCCCCGGGTTACGAGCAGTACTTC. Translating gives CASSPPGYEQYF. The variable domain in full, completed from reference TRBV28 and TRBJ2-7, reads DVKVTQSSRYLVKRTGEKVFLECVQDMDHENMFWYRQDPGLGLRLIYFSYDVKMKEKGDIPEGYSVSREKKERFSLILESASTNQTSMYLCASSPPGYEQYFGPGTRLTVT.

This clonotype was observed many times. V is TRBV7-2 and J is TRBJ2-5, with a weak D call TRBD2 (6 bases). The ends were cut back, 4 bases at V and 5 bases at J, with 17 bases in the middle. This CDR3 is 15 amino acids long. Germline CDR1 is SGHTA and CDR2 is FQGNSA. The CDR3 coding sequence is TGTGCCAGCAGCTCTTTGAGGGGACTGCAGGAGACCCAGTACTTC. Protein: CASSSLRGLQETQYF.

CDR3 amino acids: CAWSVWTSGNRNEQFF. DNA for the CDR3: TGTGCCTGGAGTGTTTGGACTAGCGGGAATAGAAATGAGCAGTTCTTC. The rearrangement links TRBV30 to TRBJ2-1; TRBD2 matches 12 bases. Germline CDR1 is GTSNPN and CDR2 is SVGIG (reference sequence). V was pared by 0 bases and J by 7 bases, with 7 bases of the junction left unmatched. The CDR3 has 16 residues.

This clonotype turned up a few times. The chain joins TRBV7-9 to TRBJ1-5, with TRBD1 as a possible D gene (5 bases). The CDR3 consists of 12 residues. Germline CDR1 reads SEHNR; CDR2 reads FQNEAQ (reference sequence). V shed 4 bases and J shed 7 bases, with 8 bases lying between them. The CDR3 region has the DNA TGTGCCAGCAGCTCGGGACGGCAGCCCCAGCATTTT. Its protein product is CASSSGRQPQHF.

This clonotype was counted a single time. The V gene is TRBV7-9, the J gene TRBJ2-1; 9 bases line up with TRBD2. Trimming at V came to 3 bases and at J to 5 bases, leaving 8 bases not matched to a gene. CDR3 size: 16 residues. Looked up from germline, CDR1 is SEHNR and CDR2 is FQNEAQ (reference sequence). CDR3 loop: CASSFPGLAGHNEQFF. The CDR3 coding sequence is TGTGCCAGCAGCTTCCCGGGTCTAGCGGGGCACAATGAGCAGTTCTTC.